This T cell receptor beta chain comes out of a study of blood T cell repertoires in COVID-19. The method was immunoSEQ multiplex PCR; TCRdb's version includes in-frame clones alone and lacks a portion of them. The repertoire consists of about 440,000 clones, with around nine tenths occurring once and the leading ten covering approximately 4.5%. The receptor was isolated from a woman between 25 and 40 years old with acute or convalescent COVID-19. Sequencing used peripheral blood.

CDR3 sequence (DNA): TGCGCCAGCAGCCAAGATCCGCCGGGGTCTTTCACAGATACGCAGTATTTT. It translates to CASSQDPPGSFTDTQYF. The gene calls are TRBV4-1 and TRBJ2-3; tentatively, D is TRBD2 (5 bases). V lost 0 bases to trimming and J lost 2 bases, with 15 bases between them. Per the germline V gene, CDR1 is MGHRA and CDR2 is YSYEKL. The CDR3 runs 17 residues.